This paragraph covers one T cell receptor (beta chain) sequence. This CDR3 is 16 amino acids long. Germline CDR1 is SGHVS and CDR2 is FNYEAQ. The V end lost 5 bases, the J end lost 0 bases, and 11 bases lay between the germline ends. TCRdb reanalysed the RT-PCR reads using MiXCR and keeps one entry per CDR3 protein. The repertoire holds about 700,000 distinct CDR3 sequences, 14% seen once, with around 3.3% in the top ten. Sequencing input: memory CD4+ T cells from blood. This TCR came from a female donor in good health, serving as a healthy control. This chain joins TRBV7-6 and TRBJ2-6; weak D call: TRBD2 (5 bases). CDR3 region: CASSPSAGSGANVLTF. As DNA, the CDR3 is TGTGCCAGCAGCCCTTCCGCGGGCTCTGGGGCCAACGTCCTGACTTTC. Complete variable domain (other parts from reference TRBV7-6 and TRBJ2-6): GAGVSQSPRYKVTKRGQDVALRCDPISGHVSLYWYRQALGQGPEFLTYFNYEAQQDKSGLPNDRFSAERPEGSISTLTIQRTEQRDSAMYRCASSPSAGSGANVLTFGAGSRLTVL.